These T cell receptor beta chains were read from a single sample in a study of T cell repertoires in cytomegalovirus infection. TCRdb passed the reads through MiXCR, listing each CDR3 protein once. The table includes a few hundred thousand distinct CDR3 sequences, 15% to 20% detected once. Sequencing was carried out using CD8+ T cells from PBMCs. These receptors were taken from a human donor in good health (CMV status not recorded). Some clones in this sample may be carry-over from other donors' samples. Each CDR3 is given with its conserved first and last residue. The D gene is left open where the match is weak. Clone size, where shown, is once, few, many, or a class for clones that have expanded.

CDR3aa	CDR3nt	v_gene	d_gene	j_gene	abundance
CASSYTNTEAFF	TGTGCCAGCAGCTACACAAACACTGAAGCTTTCTTT	TRBV28	-	TRBJ1-1	many
CASSPRVPRTGETPNYGYTF	TGTGCCAGCAGCCCAAGGGTCCCAAGGACAGGGGAAACTCCTAACTATGGCTACACCTTC	TRBV7-9	TRBD1	TRBJ1-2	many
CASSLQLQTGELFF	TGTGCCAGCAGTTTACAGTTGCAGACCGGGGAGCTGTTTTTT	TRBV27	-	TRBJ2-2	few
CASSQVGQGMTEAFF	TGCGCCAGCAGCCAAGTTGGACAGGGGATGACTGAAGCTTTCTTT	TRBV4-1	TRBD1	TRBJ1-1	many
CASNSGRAPHEQFF	TGTGCCAGCAACTCGGGCAGGGCCCCCCATGAGCAGTTCTTC	TRBV6-2/TRBV6-3	-	TRBJ2-1	many
CASSLGTSGGANEQFF	TGTGCCAGCAGCTTAGGGACTAGCGGGGGGGCCAATGAGCAGTTCTTC	TRBV11-3	TRBD2	TRBJ2-1	-
CASRPGTSYPELFF	TGTGCCAGCAGACCGGGGACTAGCTATCCAGAGCTGTTTTTT	TRBV7-8	TRBD2	TRBJ2-2	many
CASSRRDPTSYEQYF	TGTGCCAGCAGCCGCCGGGACCCGACGTCCTACGAGCAGTACTTC	TRBV11-1	-	TRBJ2-7	few
CASHDSFKNIQYF	TGTGCCAGCCATGACAGTTTCAAAAACATTCAGTACTTC	TRBV25-1	-	TRBJ2-4	many
CASSEFSGYRVSYEQYF	TGTGCCAGCAGTGAATTTAGCGGCTACAGGGTTAGCTACGAGCAGTACTTC	TRBV6-1	-	TRBJ2-7	many
CAISELPGQDRAFF	TGTGCCATCAGTGAGCTCCCGGGACAGGATAGAGCTTTCTTT	TRBV10-3	TRBD1	TRBJ1-1	few
CASSQEHQAGVNNEQFF	TGCGCCAGCAGCCAGGAGCACCAAGCGGGGGTCAACAATGAGCAGTTCTTC	TRBV4-1	TRBD2	TRBJ2-1	few
CASSSGGEVYEQYF	TGTGCCAGCAGCTCCGGGGGAGAAGTCTACGAGCAGTACTTC	TRBV7-6	-	TRBJ2-7	many
CASSLGLTRLFF	TGTGCCAGCAGCCTTGGGCTCACTCGGCTGTTTTTT	TRBV7-8	-	TRBJ1-4	many
CKVEVAGGPKNEQFF	TGCAAAGTGGAGGTAGCGGGGGGGCCAAAGAATGAGCAGTTCTTC	TRBV20-1	TRBD2	TRBJ2-1	-
CASSQVSGGAGEQFF	TGCGCCAGCAGCCAAGTGAGCGGGGGGGCGGGGGAGCAGTTCTTC	TRBV4-1	TRBD2	TRBJ2-1	-
CASSLESITEAFF	TGTGCCAGCAGCTTAGAAAGCATCACTGAAGCTTTCTTT	TRBV7-6	-	TRBJ1-1	few
CASSPPGVNTEAFF	TGTGCCAGCAGCCCCCCAGGGGTCAACACTGAAGCTTTCTTT	TRBV7-9	-	TRBJ1-1	many
CASSLAQGGGEQFF	TGTGCCAGCAGCTTAGCCCAAGGGGGAGGTGAGCAGTTCTTC	TRBV7-8	-	TRBJ2-1	many
CASNPKGREDEQYF	TGTGCCAGCAACCCAAAGGGCCGGGAGGACGAGCAGTACTTC	TRBV7-2	TRBD2	TRBJ2-7	-
CSVYRDTEAFF	TGCAGCGTCTACCGGGACACTGAAGCTTTCTTT	TRBV29-1	-	TRBJ1-1	few
CASSYSSRADQPQHF	TGTGCCAGCAGTTACTCGAGCAGGGCTGATCAGCCCCAGCATTTT	TRBV6-8	-	TRBJ1-5	-
CASSSHGQAYEQYF	TGTGCCAGCAGCTCCCATGGGCAGGCCTACGAGCAGTACTTC	TRBV7-9	-	TRBJ2-7	-
CASSLFGYEQYF	TGTGCCAGCAGCTTATTCGGCTACGAGCAGTACTTC	TRBV7-6	-	TRBJ2-7	few
CDSAGVENIQYF	TGTGACAGCGCAGGGGTGGAAAACATTCAGTACTTC	TRBV6-1	-	TRBJ2-4	-
CASSPSYTEAFF	TGTGCCAGCAGCCCTTCCTACACTGAAGCTTTCTTT	TRBV6-5	-	TRBJ1-1	many
CASSYSDNYNEQFF	TGTGCCAGCAGTTACTCGGACAACTACAATGAGCAGTTCTTC	TRBV6-6	-	TRBJ2-1	many
CATRLGQGAWQPQHF	TGTGCCACCAGGCTGGGACAGGGGGCTTGGCAGCCCCAGCATTTT	TRBV15	TRBD1	TRBJ1-5	-
CASSPLGQTSGGGTDTQYF	TGTGCCAGCAGCCCGCTCGGACAGACTAGCGGGGGAGGCACAGATACGCAGTATTTT	TRBV27	TRBD2	TRBJ2-3	-
CASRWRTGKTNSPLHF	TGTGCCAGCAGATGGAGGACAGGGAAGACCAATTCACCCCTCCACTTT	TRBV6-5	TRBD1	TRBJ1-6	many
CASAPQAYEQYF	TGTGCCAGCGCCCCACAGGCCTACGAGCAGTACTTC	TRBV12-3/TRBV12-4	-	TRBJ2-7	many
CASAPSGGAGDEQFF	TGTGCCAGCGCGCCTAGCGGGGGGGCCGGGGATGAGCAGTTCTTC	TRBV6-5	TRBD2	TRBJ2-1	-
CASSYSDSNTGELFF	TGTGCCAGCAGTTACTCCGACTCGAACACCGGGGAGCTGTTTTTT	TRBV6-2/TRBV6-3	-	TRBJ2-2	many
CASSSGGRGQFGYTF	TGTGCCAGCAGCTCCGGCGGCAGGGGGCAATTTGGCTACACCTTC	TRBV7-4	TRBD1	TRBJ1-2	-
CASSLAPTENYGYTF	TGTGCCAGCAGCTTAGCACCTACAGAAAACTATGGCTACACCTTC	TRBV7-2	-	TRBJ1-2	many
CASSSPGQGGETQYF	TGTGCCAGCAGCTCCCCGGGACAGGGAGGCGAGACCCAGTACTTC	TRBV13	TRBD1	TRBJ2-5	-
CATLGATEQYF	TGTGCCACCCTGGGGGCCACCGAGCAGTACTTC	TRBV19	-	TRBJ2-7	few
CASHDRLAGGMYF	TGTGCCAGCCACGACCGCCTAGCGGGGGGGATGTACTTC	TRBV27	TRBD2	TRBJ2-4	few
CSGTDRSSYEQYF	TGCAGCGGTACCGACAGGAGCTCCTACGAGCAGTACTTC	TRBV29-1	-	TRBJ2-7	few
CASSYVGGGQETQYF	TGTGCCAGCAGTTACGTTGGCGGGGGACAAGAGACCCAGTACTTC	TRBV6-6	TRBD2	TRBJ2-5	-
CASSLVLGSLSYEQYF	TGTGCCAGCAGCTTAGTACTGGGGAGTTTATCCTACGAGCAGTACTTC	TRBV7-2	-	TRBJ2-7	many
CSVELGQGEDNEQFF	TGCAGCGTTGAACTCGGACAGGGGGAGGACAATGAGCAGTTCTTC	TRBV29-1	TRBD1	TRBJ2-1	few
CASSLVRDTNEKLFF	TGTGCCAGCAGCTTGGTTCGGGACACTAATGAAAAACTGTTTTTT	TRBV5-6	-	TRBJ1-4	few